This T cell receptor beta chain was retrieved from a study of blood T cell repertoires in COVID-19. Turning to the study itself: Sources were T cells, B-cell-depleted T cells, or PBMCs; the material itself was cDNA or gDNA.

This CDR3 spans 13 amino acids. Germline assignment: CDR1 SNHLY and CDR2 FYNNEI. With V trimmed by 9 bases and J by 3 bases, 6 bases remained unmatched. Repertoires were generated with immunoSEQ multiplex PCR, while TCRdb's copy carries only in-frame clones and drops some. The table lists about 180,000 clones, 86% of them singletons. This TCR came from a woman younger than 45 who had recovered from COVID-19. Sequencing was done on a sample of PBMCs or T cells enriched from blood (not recorded which). The chain combines TRBV2 with TRBJ2-7; TRBD2 matches at 9 bases. CDR3 loop: CASSGSVGYEQYF. Here the CDR3 DNA reads TGTGCCAGTAGCGGGAGTGTAGGCTACGAGCAGTACTTC.